A single sample gave rise to the 26 T cell receptor beta chains below, sequenced in a study of CD8 T cells in Susac syndrome. After extraction with the RNeasy kit, about 0.45 to 1 ug of the RNA was reverse transcribed using random hexamers. MiXCR was run by TCRdb on the immunoSEQ multiplex PCR reads, yielding one entry per CDR3 protein. The sample contains about 130,000 distinct CDR3 sequences, 85% to 95% of which appear only once. The sample was CD8+ T cells from PBMCs. Every receptor here comes from a human donor with multiple sclerosis.

V gene TRBV6-4 combines with J gene TRBJ2-2; D might be TRBD1 (6 bases). This CDR3 has 18 amino acids. Germline lookup yields CDR1 MRHNA and CDR2 SNTAGT. Between the trimmed V and J ends, which lost 1 base and 0 bases, there was a span of 15 bases. CDR3: CASSDWLWGTTNTGELFF. CDR3 nucleotide sequence: TGTGCCAGCAGTGACTGGCTTTGGGGGACAACGAACACCGGGGAGCTGTTTTTT.

The gene calls are TRBV12-3 or TRBV12-4 and TRBJ2-5; 7 nucleotides line up with TRBD1. The V gene end was trimmed by 5 bases and the J gene end by 5 bases; junction bases not matched to a gene: 11. The CDR3 is 15 amino acids. The CDR3 region is CASSGRQGERETQYF. The CDR3 coding sequence is TGTGCCAGCAGTGGCAGACAGGGAGAAAGGGAGACCCAGTACTTC.

About this clonotype: Its ends do not fully match the called genes, so a read error is possible. The V and J genes are TRBV5-4 and TRBJ1-2; D is uncertain. The CDR3 sequence is 12 residues long. From germline, CDR1 is SGHNT and CDR2 YYREEE (reference sequence). The chain's CDR3 is CASSFGVGGYAF. In nucleotides, the CDR3 is TGTGCCAGCAGCTTCGGGGTTGGTGGCTACGCCTTC.

The rearrangement uses TRBV12-5 and TRBJ2-5; 12 bases agree with TRBD1. CDR3 length: 17 residues. Trimming cost V 2 bases and J 3 bases; bases outside gene matches: 7. Germline V lookup: CDR1 LGHNT, CDR2 FRNRAP. The CDR3 nucleotides are TGTGCTAGTGGTTTGACCCCGGGACAGGGGGCCAAAGAGACCCAGTACTTC. This sequence encodes CASGLTPGQGAKETQYF. Drawing the rest from reference TRBV12-5 and TRBJ2-5, the complete variable domain is DARVTQTPRHKVTEMGQEVTMRCQPILGHNTVFWYRQTMMQGLELLAYFRNRAPLDDSGMPKDRFSAEMPDATLATLKIQPSEPRDSAVYFCASGLTPGQGAKETQYFGPGTRLLVL.

This chain connects TRBV20-1 to TRBJ2-5; tentative D call: TRBD2 (6 bases). V shed 3 bases and J shed 1 base, with 18 bases lying between them. This CDR3 is built from 16 residues. Germline-derived CDR1 and CDR2 are DFQATT and SNEGSKA (reference sequence). CDR3: CSARVLPGLPQETQYF. The DNA of the CDR3 is TGCAGTGCTAGGGTTTTGCCCGGACTACCCCAAGAGACCCAGTACTTC.

This chain joins TRBV11-3 and TRBJ1-4, with 7 nucleotides matching TRBD1. V shed 3 bases, J shed 6 bases, and the junction held 4 bases outside the gene matches. The CDR3 is 14 residues long. Germline CDR1 is SGHNT and CDR2 is YENEEA. The CDR3, as DNA: TGTGCCAGCAGCTTGCACAGGGGCGATGAAAAACTGTTTTTT. Its protein product is CASSLHRGDEKLFF.

This clonotype was recorded once. V gene TRBV4-1 combines with J gene TRBJ2-3, with D possibly being TRBD1 or TRBD2 (6 bases each). V lost 0 bases, J lost 8 bases, and 12 bases lay in between. Per germline, CDR1 MGHRA and CDR2 YSYEKL. This CDR3 is built from 14 residues. The CDR3 region has the DNA TGCGCCAGCAGCCAAGAGGGCGGGACAACTACGCAGTATTTT. Translation gives CASSQEGGTTTQYF.

CDR3 amino acids: CASSLTQGGVNSPLHF. CDR3 nucleotides: TGCGCCAGCAGCTTGACTCAGGGCGGGGTAAATTCACCCCTCCACTTT. The chain carries TRBV5-1 and TRBJ1-6; weak D call: TRBD1 (5 bases). Trimming took 1 base from V and 7 from J, leaving 15 bases between them. From germline, CDR1 is SGHRS and CDR2 YFSETQ. The CDR3 runs to 16 residues.

V usage is TRBV7-9 and J usage is TRBJ1-1; D remains unclear. Germline values: CDR1 SEHNR, CDR2 FQNEAQ (reference sequence). CDR3 length equals 17 residues. V shed 0 bases and J shed 1 base, with 15 bases lying between them. DNA for the CDR3: TGTGCCAGCAGCTTAGCTCCCACAGCCCTTCCGAACACTGAAGCTTTCTTT. It encodes CASSLAPTALPNTEAFF.

This CDR3 is CASRPDATGYTF. The CDR3 DNA is TGTGCCAGCAGGCCTGACGCTACTGGCTACACCTTC. The chain recombines TRBV5-4 with TRBJ1-2; D gene ambiguous. In germline, CDR1 is SGHNT, CDR2 YYREEE (reference sequence). The CDR3 runs 12 residues. With 5 bases removed from V and 7 bases from J, the gap between germline ends came to 12 bases.

The chain employs TRBV2 and TRBJ2-3; possibly TRBD2 for D (5 bases). The V gene's germline CDR1 is SNHLY and CDR2 FYNNEI. The ends were cut back, 6 bases at V and 4 bases at J, with 20 bases in the middle. CDR3 length: 16 residues. The CDR3 loop is CASSEGSAVVPDTQYF. CDR3 coding DNA: TGTGCCAGCAGCGAGGGATCCGCGGTGGTCCCAGATACGCAGTATTTT.

This chain connects TRBV20-1 to TRBJ2-7; 9 bases agree with TRBD1. With 0 bases clipped from V and 2 bases from J, the junction kept 2 bases outside the gene matches. This CDR3 comprises 14 residues. Germline V lookup: CDR1 DFQATT, CDR2 SNEGSKA (reference sequence). CDR3 region: CSARERDRAYEQYF. The DNA of the CDR3 is TGCAGTGCTAGAGAGCGGGACAGGGCCTACGAGCAGTACTTC.

The chain uses TRBV7-9 and TRBJ2-7, with TRBD1 identical over 7 bases. J was trimmed by 3 bases and V by 5 bases; bases with no gene match: 4. Germline-derived CDR1 and CDR2 are SEHNR and FQNEAQ (reference sequence). The CDR3 has 13 amino acids. DNA for the CDR3: TGTGCCAGCAGCCCGGGACAGTTCTACGAGCAGTACTTC. It yields the protein CASSPGQFYEQYF.

V usage is TRBV5-4 and J usage is TRBJ2-1; tentatively, D is TRBD1 or TRBD2 (6 bases each). V lost 4 bases and J 0 bases, leaving 8 bases between the germline ends. From germline, CDR1 is SGHNT and CDR2 YYREEE (reference sequence). The length of the CDR3 is 14 residues. The chain's CDR3 is CASSGGLSYNEQFF. The CDR3, as DNA: TGTGCCAGCAGCGGGGGGCTCTCCTACAATGAGCAGTTCTTC.

The rearrangement uses TRBV14 and TRBJ2-5; D gene ambiguous. V was clipped by 0 bases and J by 5 bases, with 10 bases between them. The CDR3 runs to 14 residues. Looked up from germline, CDR1 is SGHDN and CDR2 is FVKESK. DNA for the CDR3: TGTGCCAGCAGCCAAGAGGAAGAGTTGGAGACCCAGTACTTC. Encoded protein: CASSQEEELETQYF.

This rearrangement joins TRBV6-6 to TRBJ2-7, with D perhaps given as TRBD1 or TRBD2 (5 bases each). The CDR3 has 13 residues. V lost 6 bases, J lost 5 bases, and 14 bases lay in between. Germline V gene lookup returns CDR1 MNHNY and CDR2 SVGAGI (reference sequence). The CDR3 loop is CASSPRGVDEQYF. CDR3 nucleotide sequence: TGTGCCAGCAGCCCGCGAGGGGTAGACGAGCAGTACTTC.

V usage is TRBV28 and J usage is TRBJ2-3; 8 bases line up with TRBD1. CDR3 length equals 16 residues. The V segment lost 7 bases and the J segment 1 base; nucleotides outside the gene matches: 10. CDR1 and CDR2 (germline): MDHEN, SYDVKM. CDR3 DNA: TGTGCCAGCAAGGGGGACAGGAGAACTGGCACAGATACGCAGTATTTT. Translation: CASKGDRRTGTDTQYF.

The J gene is TRBJ2-5, the V gene TRBV7-8, with D perhaps assigned TRBD1 or TRBD2 (5 bases each). CDR3 length: 15 amino acids. CDR1 and CDR2 (germline): SGHVS, FQNEAQ. V lost 0 bases and J 1 base, leaving 9 bases between the germline ends. CDR3 protein: CASSLAGVTQETQYF. The CDR3 region has the DNA TGTGCCAGCAGCTTAGCGGGGGTTACCCAAGAGACCCAGTACTTC.

The chain couples TRBV4-1 to TRBJ1-1; 11 nucleotides match TRBD1. Germline V gives CDR1 MGHRA, CDR2 YSYEKL. The CDR3 spans 14 residues. V dropped 7 bases and J dropped 10; count of bases not matched to a gene: 11. The CDR3 DNA reads as TGCGCCAGCACGACCCGGACAGGGGGCTCGGGAGCTTTCTTT. Its translation is CASTTRTGGSGAFF.

The chain has TRBV2 and TRBJ2-1; TRBD2 might be the D (5 bases). The ends were cut back, 6 bases at V and 0 bases at J, with 12 bases in the middle. Germline V gives CDR1 SNHLY, CDR2 FYNNEI. The CDR3 contains 15 residues. The CDR3 region is CASSVAYGSYNEQFF. The CDR3 DNA is TGTGCCAGCAGCGTAGCGTACGGCTCCTACAATGAGCAGTTCTTC.

The V and J genes are TRBV27 and TRBJ2-2, with 13 bases identical to TRBD2. The CDR3 is 17 amino acids. Germline loops: CDR1 MNHEY, CDR2 SMNVEV (reference sequence). Trimming removed 4 bases from V and 3 bases from J; junction bases left unmatched: 5. CDR3: CASSSRLAGGHTGELFF. The CDR3 nucleotides are TGTGCCAGCAGTTCGCGACTAGCGGGAGGACACACCGGGGAGCTGTTTTTT.

The chain employs TRBV19 and TRBJ2-7; 9 bases fit TRBD1. J gave up 1 base and V 6 bases, and 1 base lay outside the gene matches. Germline values: CDR1 LNHDA, CDR2 SQIVND (reference sequence). CDR3 length: 13 amino acids. In DNA form, the CDR3 reads TGTGCCAGTAGGGGGACAGGGTCCTACGAGCAGTACTTC. Protein sequence: CASRGTGSYEQYF.

This chain connects TRBV5-4 to TRBJ2-2, with D possibly being TRBD2 (6 bases). Germline V gives CDR1 SGHNT, CDR2 YYREEE (reference sequence). The V end lost 2 bases, the J end lost 0 bases, and 17 bases lay between the germline ends. This CDR3 spans 18 amino acids. Here the CDR3 DNA reads TGTGCCAGCAGCTTAGGGACTCAATACTCCCCGAACACCGGGGAGCTGTTTTTT. This sequence encodes CASSLGTQYSPNTGELFF. The whole variable domain, remainder taken from reference TRBV5-4 and TRBJ2-2, is ETGVTQSPTHLIKTRGQQVTLRCSSQSGHNTVSWYQQALGQGPQFIFQYYREEENGRGNFPPRFSGLQFPNYSSELNVNALELDDSALYLCASSLGTQYSPNTGELFFGEGSRLTVL.

V usage is TRBV19 and J usage is TRBJ2-2; 8 bases align to TRBD1. The CDR3 is 14 amino acids. Germline CDR1 and CDR2: LNHDA and SQIVND (reference sequence). With 5 bases clipped from V and 7 bases from J, the junction kept 6 bases outside the gene matches. CDR3 protein: CASSHGQGYGELFF. The CDR3 DNA sequence: TGTGCCAGTAGTCATGGACAGGGTTACGGGGAGCTGTTTTTT.

This sequence joins TRBV6-2 or TRBV6-3 and TRBJ2-1; 8 bases are a match to TRBD2. The V and J ends lost 6 bases and 4 bases, in that order; junction bases with no gene match: 8. The CDR3 sequence is 15 residues long. The V gene's germline CDR1 is MNHEY and CDR2 SVGEGT. Here the CDR3 reads CASRAARLAYNEQFF. The CDR3 DNA is TGTGCCAGCAGAGCCGCGAGACTAGCGTACAATGAGCAGTTCTTC.

This rearrangement joins TRBV4-1 to TRBJ2-5, with TRBD1 identical over 7 bases. Trimming took 0 bases from V and 1 from J; bases not matched to a gene: 11. The CDR3 extends over 18 amino acids. Germline lookup yields CDR1 MGHRA and CDR2 YSYEKL. Here the CDR3 reads CASSQELDYRGPQETQYF. CDR3 bases: TGCGCCAGCAGCCAAGAGTTAGACTACAGGGGCCCCCAAGAGACCCAGTACTTC.